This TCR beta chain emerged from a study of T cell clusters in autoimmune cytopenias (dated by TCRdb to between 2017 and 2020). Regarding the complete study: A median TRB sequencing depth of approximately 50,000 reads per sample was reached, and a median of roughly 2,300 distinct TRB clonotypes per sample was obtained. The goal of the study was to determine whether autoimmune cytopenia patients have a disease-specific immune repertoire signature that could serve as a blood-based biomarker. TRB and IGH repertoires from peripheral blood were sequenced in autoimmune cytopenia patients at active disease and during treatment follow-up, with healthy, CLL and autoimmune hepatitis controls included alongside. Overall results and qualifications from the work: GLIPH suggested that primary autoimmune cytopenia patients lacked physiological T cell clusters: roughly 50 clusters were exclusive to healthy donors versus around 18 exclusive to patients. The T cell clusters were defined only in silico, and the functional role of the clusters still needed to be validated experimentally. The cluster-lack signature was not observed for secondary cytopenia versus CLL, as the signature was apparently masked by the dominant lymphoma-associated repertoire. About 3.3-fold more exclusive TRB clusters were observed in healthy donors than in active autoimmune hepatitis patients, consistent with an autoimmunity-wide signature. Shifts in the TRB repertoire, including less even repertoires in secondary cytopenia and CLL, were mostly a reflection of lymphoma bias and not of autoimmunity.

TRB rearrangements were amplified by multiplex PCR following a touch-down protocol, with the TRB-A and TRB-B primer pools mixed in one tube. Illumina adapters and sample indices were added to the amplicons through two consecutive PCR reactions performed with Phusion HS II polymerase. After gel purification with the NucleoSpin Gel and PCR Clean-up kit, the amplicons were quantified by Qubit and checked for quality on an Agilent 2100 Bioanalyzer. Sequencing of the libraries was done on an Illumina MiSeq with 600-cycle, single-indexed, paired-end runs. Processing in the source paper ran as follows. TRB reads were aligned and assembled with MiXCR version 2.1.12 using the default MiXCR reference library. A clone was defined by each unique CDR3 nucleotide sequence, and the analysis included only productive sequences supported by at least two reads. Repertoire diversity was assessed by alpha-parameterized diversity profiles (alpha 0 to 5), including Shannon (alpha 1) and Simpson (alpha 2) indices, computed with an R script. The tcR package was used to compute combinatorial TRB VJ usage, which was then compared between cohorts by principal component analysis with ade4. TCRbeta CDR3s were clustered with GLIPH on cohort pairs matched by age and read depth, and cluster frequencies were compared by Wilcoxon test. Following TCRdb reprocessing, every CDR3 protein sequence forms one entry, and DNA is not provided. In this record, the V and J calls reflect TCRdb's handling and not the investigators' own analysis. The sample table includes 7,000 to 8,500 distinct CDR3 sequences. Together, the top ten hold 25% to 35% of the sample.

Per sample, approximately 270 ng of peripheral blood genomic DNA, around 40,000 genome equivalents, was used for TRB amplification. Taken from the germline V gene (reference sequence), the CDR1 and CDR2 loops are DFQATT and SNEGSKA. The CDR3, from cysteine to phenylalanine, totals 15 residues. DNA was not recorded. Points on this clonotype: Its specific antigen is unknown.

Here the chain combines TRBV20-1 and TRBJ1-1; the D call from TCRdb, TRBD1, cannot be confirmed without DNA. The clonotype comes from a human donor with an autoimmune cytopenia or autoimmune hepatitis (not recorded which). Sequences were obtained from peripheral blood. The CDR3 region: CSARDMGQGGTEAFF.